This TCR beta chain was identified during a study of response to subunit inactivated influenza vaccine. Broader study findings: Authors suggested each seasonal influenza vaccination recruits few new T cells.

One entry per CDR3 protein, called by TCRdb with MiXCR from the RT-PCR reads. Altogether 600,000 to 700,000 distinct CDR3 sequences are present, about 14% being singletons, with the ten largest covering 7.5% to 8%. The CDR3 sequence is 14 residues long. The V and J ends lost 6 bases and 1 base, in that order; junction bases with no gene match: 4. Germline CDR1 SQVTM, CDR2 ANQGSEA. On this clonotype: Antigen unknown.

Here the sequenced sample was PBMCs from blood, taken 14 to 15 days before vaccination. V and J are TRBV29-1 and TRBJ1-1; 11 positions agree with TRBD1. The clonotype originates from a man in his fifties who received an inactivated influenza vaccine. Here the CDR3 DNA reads TGCAGCGTCGGGACAGGGGGTAGGAACACTGAAGCTTTCTTT. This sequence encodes CSVGTGGRNTEAFF.